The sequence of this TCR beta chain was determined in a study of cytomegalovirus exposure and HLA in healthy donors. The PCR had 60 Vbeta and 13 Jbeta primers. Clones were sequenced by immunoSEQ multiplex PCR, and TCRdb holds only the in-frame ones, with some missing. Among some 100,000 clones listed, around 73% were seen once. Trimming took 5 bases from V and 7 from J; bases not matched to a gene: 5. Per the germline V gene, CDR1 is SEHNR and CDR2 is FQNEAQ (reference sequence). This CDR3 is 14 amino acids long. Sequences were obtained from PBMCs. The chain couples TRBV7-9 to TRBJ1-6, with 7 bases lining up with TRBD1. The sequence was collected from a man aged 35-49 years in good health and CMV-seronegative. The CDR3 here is CASSPAQGNSPLHF. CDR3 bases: TGTGCCAGCAGCCCGGCACAGGGGAATTCACCCCTCCACTTT.